These 2 T cell receptor beta chains came from one sample sequenced in a study of blood T cells in healthy people across ages. The use of a sample-barcoded 5' primer and a J-beta primer mix characterized a second PCR of 7 to 11 cycles. TCRdb analysed the 5' RACE reads with MiXCR anew, one entry per CDR3 protein. The sample includes under 1 million distinct CDR3 sequences, around 43% of them seen just once. Sequencing was done on a sample of blood. These receptors all stem from a man aged 60-69 years in good health.

This rearrangement joins TRBV28 to TRBJ1-2, with 7 nucleotides matching TRBD1. The junction had 14 bases not matched to a gene; V was cut back by 6 bases and J by 7 bases. The germline gives CDR1 MDHEN, CDR2 SYDVKM. The CDR3 has 15 amino acids. The CDR3 bases are TGTGCCAGCAGGGGATCACAGGGGTGGCCCTCTGGCTACACCTTC. It is translated as CASRGSQGWPSGYTF.

The chain links TRBV9 to TRBJ1-6; D gene ambiguous. Germline CDR1 and CDR2: SGDLS and YYNGEE. V was trimmed by 3 bases and J by 10 bases, leaving 17 bases between them. This CDR3 region has 15 residues. CDR3 nucleotide sequence: TGTGCCAGCAGCGCCGACGGGTCTCAAGGGTCACCCCTCCACTTT. This sequence encodes CASSADGSQGSPLHF. Based on the CDR3 plus reference TRBV9 and TRBJ1-6, the full variable domain is DSGVTQTPKHLITATGQRVTLRCSPRSGDLSVYWYQQSLDQGLQFLIQYYNGEERAKGNILERFSAQQFPDLHSELNLSSLELGDSALYFCASSADGSQGSPLHFGNGTRLTVT.